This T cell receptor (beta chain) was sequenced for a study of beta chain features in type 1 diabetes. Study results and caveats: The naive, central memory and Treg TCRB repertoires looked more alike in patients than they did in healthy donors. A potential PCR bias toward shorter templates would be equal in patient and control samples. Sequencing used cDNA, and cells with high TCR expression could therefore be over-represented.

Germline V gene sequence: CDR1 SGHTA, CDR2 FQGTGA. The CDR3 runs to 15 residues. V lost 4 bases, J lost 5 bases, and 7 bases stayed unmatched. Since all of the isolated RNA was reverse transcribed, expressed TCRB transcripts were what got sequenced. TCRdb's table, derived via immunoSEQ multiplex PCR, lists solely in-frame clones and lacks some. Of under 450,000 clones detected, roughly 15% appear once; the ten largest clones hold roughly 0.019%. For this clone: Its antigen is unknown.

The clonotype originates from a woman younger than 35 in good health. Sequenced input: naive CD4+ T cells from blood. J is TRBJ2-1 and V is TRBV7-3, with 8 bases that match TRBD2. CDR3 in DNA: TGTGCCAGCAGCTCCCCGACTAGCGTACACAATGAGCAGTTCTTC. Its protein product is CASSSPTSVHNEQFF.